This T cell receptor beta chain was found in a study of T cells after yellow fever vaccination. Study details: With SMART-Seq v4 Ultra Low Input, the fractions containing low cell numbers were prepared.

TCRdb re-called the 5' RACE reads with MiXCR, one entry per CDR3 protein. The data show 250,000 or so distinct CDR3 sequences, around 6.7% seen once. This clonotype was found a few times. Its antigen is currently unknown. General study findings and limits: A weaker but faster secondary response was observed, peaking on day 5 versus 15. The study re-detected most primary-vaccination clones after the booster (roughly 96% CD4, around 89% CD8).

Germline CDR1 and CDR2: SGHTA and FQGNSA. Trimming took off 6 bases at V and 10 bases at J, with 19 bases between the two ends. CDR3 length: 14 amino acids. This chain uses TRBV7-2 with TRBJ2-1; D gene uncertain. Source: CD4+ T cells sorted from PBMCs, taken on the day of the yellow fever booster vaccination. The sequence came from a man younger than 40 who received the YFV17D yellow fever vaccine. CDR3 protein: CASSPTLWAGEQFF. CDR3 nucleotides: TGTGCCAGCAGTCCGACCCTTTGGGCCGGCGAGCAGTTCTTC.